Included here is one T cell receptor (beta chain) sequence, with context. V was pared by 3 bases and J by 0 bases, with 12 bases between. The CDR3 covers 16 residues. Germline V gene lookup returns CDR1 KGHSH and CDR2 LQKENI. RNA transcripts were the template for amplifying TCR beta CDR3 regions. The primer set for the first-round RT-PCR of the TCR CDR3 was HTBI. TCRdb reprocessed the multiplex PCR reads with MiXCR, giving one entry per CDR3 protein. The sample lists about 290,000 distinct CDR3 sequences, about a sixth occurring once. The data are from a study of T cells in Graves' hyperthyroidism and ophthalmopathy.

This rearrangement joins TRBV18 to TRBJ1-3; D gene uncertain. The sequenced material came from blood. The sequence came from a woman aged 55 to 70 with Graves' ophthalmopathy. The DNA of the CDR3 is TGTGCCAGCTCACCGACAACCGGATACTCTGGAAACACCATATATTTT. Translated: CASSPTTGYSGNTIYF.